The 27 T cell receptor beta chains below all came from one sample that was sequenced in a study of CD8+ T cells in alopecia areata. The treatment denotes: oral pan-JAK inhibitor, 5-10 mg twice daily. Sequencing relied on a cDNA template that was reverse transcribed from extracted RNA. Produced via immunoSEQ multiplex PCR; TCRdb's table is partial and in-frame only. The sample lists a few hundred thousand clones; approximately 47% were seen once. The sequencing used CD4+ T cells sorted from blood, collected between weeks 36 and 40, from a patient treated with tofacitinib. The source of these receptors is a human donor with alopecia areata.

This clone occurred once. The chain recombines TRBV5-5 with TRBJ2-5; no clear D. This CDR3 is built from 13 residues. The germline V and J ends were trimmed by 1 base and 5 bases, with 9 bases remaining between them. Germline V gene data show CDR1 as SGHKS and CDR2 as YYEKEE (reference sequence). Written as DNA, the CDR3 is TGTGCCAGCAGCTTGTCGGCCCTGGAGACCCAGTACTTC. Translation gives CASSLSALETQYF.

The chain links TRBV7-2 to TRBJ2-7; 8 nucleotides align to TRBD2. This CDR3 has 14 amino acids. V trimming: 7 bases; J trimming: 3 bases; junction bases outside the gene matches: 8. The germline gives CDR1 SGHTA, CDR2 FQGNSA. CDR3 nucleotides: TGTGCCAGCAACCCCGGGAGGGCCCTCTACGAGCAGTACTTC. Translation: CASNPGRALYEQYF.

V is TRBV15 and J is TRBJ2-1; possible D gene TRBD2, 6 bases. Germline CDR1 and CDR2: LNHNV and YYDKDF (reference sequence). V was clipped by 7 bases and J by 5 bases, with 18 bases between them. This CDR3 region has 15 residues. CDR3 sequence reads: CATTGRRDLNNEQFF. The CDR3 DNA sequence: TGTGCCACCACAGGTAGGCGGGACCTAAACAATGAGCAGTTCTTC.

Regarding this clone: The junction differs from germline at one of its ends, possibly a read error. The chain carries TRBV20-1 and TRBJ2-7; D is unresolved. Looked up from germline, CDR1 is DFQATT and CDR2 is SNEGSKA (reference sequence). The CDR3 is 11 residues long. The CDR3 region has the DNA TGCAGTGTTAGAAATCCCCACGAGCAGTACTTC. Translation gives CSVRNPHEQYF.

This clone was counted between two and nine times. The chain recombines TRBV19 with TRBJ2-5; weak D call: TRBD2 (5 bases). Germline V gives CDR1 LNHDA, CDR2 SQIVND (reference sequence). The CDR3 length is 13 residues. V was cut by 4 bases and J by 5 bases, with 11 bases left in between. For the CDR3, the DNA is TGTGCCAGTAGTACTAGCATTGCGGAGACCCAGTACTTC. This sequence encodes CASSTSIAETQYF. Supplemented by reference TRBV19 and TRBJ2-5, the full variable domain reads DGGITQSPKYLFRKEGQNVTLSCEQNLNHDAMYWYRQDPGQGLRLIYYSQIVNDFQKGDIAEGYSVSREKKESFPLTVTSAQKNPTAFYLCASSTSIAETQYFGPGTRLLVL.

CDR3 residues: CASSLSRGRDDYGYTF. The CDR3 coding sequence is TGTGCCAGCAGTTTATCCCGAGGCAGGGATGACTATGGCTACACCTTC. The chain has TRBV27 and TRBJ1-2, with D tentatively TRBD1 (5 bases). The germline V and J ends were trimmed by 0 bases and 3 bases, with 14 bases remaining between them. Germline loops: CDR1 MNHEY, CDR2 SMNVEV (reference sequence). The CDR3 loop spans 16 amino acids.

This clone appeared a few times. The genes are TRBV29-1 and TRBJ2-1; 9 bases align to TRBD1. J lost 2 bases, V lost 7 bases, and 3 bases had no gene match. Germline V gene lookup returns CDR1 SQVTM and CDR2 ANQGSEA. This CDR3 comprises 13 residues. The CDR3 nucleotides are TGCAGCGCCCGGACAGGGGCCTACAATGAGCAGTTCTTC. It codes for CSARTGAYNEQFF.

V gene TRBV18 combines with J gene TRBJ2-7; D may match TRBD1 or TRBD2 (5 bases each). The germline V gene has CDR1 KGHSH and CDR2 LQKENI. The CDR3 spans 14 residues. V lost 3 bases and J 0 bases, leaving 9 bases between the germline ends. DNA of the CDR3: TGTGCCAGCTCACCCTGGGGGAACTCCTACGAGCAGTACTTC. Its protein product is CASSPWGNSYEQYF.

In the case of this clone: A much more abundant neighbour one base away suggests this may be a read error. The chain uses TRBV7-9 and TRBJ1-5; D is undetermined. Germline V CDR1 and CDR2: SEHNR, FQNEAQ (reference sequence). The CDR3 is made up of 13 amino acids. V lost 1 base, J lost 2 bases, and 3 bases lay in between. The CDR3 coding sequence is TGTGCCAGCAGCTTAGATCGCAATCAGCCCCAGCATTTT. Translating it yields CASSLDRNQPQHF. Full variable domain (rest looked up from reference TRBV7-9 and TRBJ1-5): DTGVSQNPRHKITKRGQNVTFRCDPISEHNRLYWYRQTLGQGPEFLTYFQNEAQLEKSRLLSDRFSAERPKGSFSTLEIQRTEQGDSAMYLCASSLDRNQPQHFGDGTRLSIL.

The rearrangement links TRBV7-2 to TRBJ2-7, with 11 nucleotides matching TRBD2. The V and J ends lost 0 bases and 5 bases, in that order; junction bases with no gene match: 6. Germline V gene lookup returns CDR1 SGHTA and CDR2 FQGNSA. There are 16 residues in the CDR3. The CDR3 DNA follows: TGTGCCAGCAGCTTAGCCCTCCTAGCGGGAGGCCACGAGCAGTACTTC. It yields the protein CASSLALLAGGHEQYF.

The chain carries TRBV5-6 and TRBJ1-2, with D maybe TRBD1 (5 bases). Germline CDR1 SGHDT, CDR2 YYEEEE. Trimming cost V 5 bases and J 7 bases, with 15 bases left between them. The CDR3 spans 13 residues. The CDR3 reads CASSSGPEPGYTF. The DNA of the CDR3 is TGTGCCAGCAGTTCAGGGCCTGAACCTGGCTACACCTTC.

V gene TRBV30 combines with J gene TRBJ1-2; D possibly corresponds to TRBD1 (6 bases). This CDR3 is built from 13 residues. Germline lookup yields CDR1 GTSNPN and CDR2 SVGIG (reference sequence). Deletions cut 4 bases from V and 8 bases from J, with 17 bases between. The CDR3 region is CAWTTTRGGGYTF. The CDR3 region has the DNA TGTGCCTGGACTACCACGAGGGGGGGAGGCTACACCTTC. The full variable domain, rest sourced from reference TRBV30 and TRBJ1-2, is SQTIHQWPATLVQPVGSPLSLECTVEGTSNPNLYWYRQAAGRGLQLLFYSVGIGQISSEVPQNLSASRPQDRQFILSSKKLLLSDSGFYLCAWTTTRGGGYTFGSGTRLTVV.

This chain uses TRBV19 with TRBJ1-2, with D tentatively TRBD1 (6 bases). The germline gives CDR1 LNHDA, CDR2 SQIVND (reference sequence). Trimming removed 7 bases from V and 5 bases from J, with 14 bases in between. The CDR3 consists of 13 residues. DNA for the CDR3: TGTGCCAGTAATGGCAGGGGTGTTTATGGCTACACCTTC. It encodes CASNGRGVYGYTF.

The CDR3 nucleotides are TGCGCCAGCAGCGTCTCCGGGACAAACACAGATACGCAGTATTTT. Translation gives CASSVSGTNTDTQYF. The chain combines TRBV5-1 with TRBJ2-3, with D possibly matching TRBD1 (6 bases). Germline V gives CDR1 SGHRS, CDR2 YFSETQ. CDR3 length equals 15 residues. V gave up 4 bases and J gave up 2 bases, with 14 bases separating them.

This clone showed up just a few times. J is TRBJ1-2 and V is TRBV7-9; TRBD1 is a possible D gene (5 bases). This CDR3 is 13 amino acids long. Per germline, CDR1 SEHNR and CDR2 FQNEAQ (reference sequence). V lost 3 bases and J lost 6, with 11 bases in between. CDR3 in amino acids: CASSLPGRNGYTF. Here the CDR3 DNA reads TGTGCCAGCAGCTTGCCAGGGAGAAATGGCTACACCTTC.

The rearrangement links TRBV4-3 to TRBJ2-4, with D possibly matching TRBD2 (6 bases). The germline CDR1 and CDR2 sequences are LGHNA and YSLEER. V was trimmed by 1 base and J by 0 bases, leaving 19 bases between them. CDR3 size: 19 residues. The CDR3 is CASSQGAGSSEVAKNIQYF. CDR3 DNA sequence: TGCGCCAGCAGCCAAGGTGCGGGGTCAAGCGAAGTAGCCAAAAACATTCAGTACTTC.

Details on this clone: One junction end disagrees with the germline gene, perhaps due to a read error. The V gene is TRBV7-2, the J gene TRBJ1-2; possible D gene TRBD1, 5 bases. Looked up from germline, CDR1 is SGHTA and CDR2 is FQGNSA. The CDR3 spans 11 residues. CDR3 residues: CASSFTKDTHF. DNA of the CDR3: TGTGCCAGCAGCTTCACAAAGGACACACATTTC.

This clone was observed a handful of times. V gene TRBV29-1 combines with J gene TRBJ2-3, with D unresolved. Germline V CDR1 and CDR2: SQVTM, ANQGSEA. The CDR3 consists of 14 residues. With 0 bases removed from V and 4 bases from J, the gap between germline ends came to 11 bases. The CDR3: CSVEDIATPDTQYF. The CDR3 DNA reads TGCAGCGTTGAAGATATCGCCACCCCAGATACGCAGTATTTT.

The chain employs TRBV30 and TRBJ1-2; D ambiguous. The CDR3 consists of 14 residues. The V and J ends lost 0 bases and 8 bases respectively, with 16 bases between them. Germline CDR1 is GTSNPN and CDR2 is SVGIG (reference sequence). The CDR3 region is CAWSVRRGNGGYTF. The CDR3, as DNA: TGTGCCTGGAGTGTACGTAGAGGGAATGGCGGCTACACCTTC.

This chain uses TRBV4-1 with TRBJ1-2; a weak D match, TRBD1 (5 bases). Germline CDR1 is MGHRA and CDR2 is YSYEKL. CDR3 length equals 15 residues. V was pared by 0 bases and J by 8 bases, with 16 bases between. As DNA, the CDR3 is TGCGCCAGCAGCCAAGATCGGGGCCTCCCTTGGGGCTACACCTTC. Encoded protein: CASSQDRGLPWGYTF.

The rearrangement joins TRBV11-2 to TRBJ2-2; D may be TRBD1 (5 bases). Germline lookup yields CDR1 SGHAT and CDR2 FQNNGV. Trimming removed 2 bases from V and 6 bases from J, with 19 bases in between. The CDR3 consists of 17 residues. The CDR3 loop is CASSLLRSGIRAGELFF. Here the CDR3 DNA reads TGTGCCAGCAGCTTACTACGTTCAGGGATCAGAGCCGGGGAGCTGTTTTTT.

There are many counts of this clone. This chain uses TRBV19 with TRBJ2-1, with TRBD1 matching over 8 bases. With V trimmed by 7 bases and J by 0 bases, 5 bases remained unmatched. Germline V gene data show CDR1 as LNHDA and CDR2 as SQIVND (reference sequence). The CDR3 covers 15 residues. The CDR3 region is CASMEDRDSYNEQFF. Written as DNA, the CDR3 is TGTGCCAGTATGGAGGACAGGGACTCCTACAATGAGCAGTTCTTC.

In its sample, this clone was seen once. CDR3 loop: CASSPPGASTEAFF. The CDR3 DNA reads as TGTGCCAGCAGTCCCCCGGGGGCTAGCACTGAAGCTTTCTTT. The J gene is TRBJ1-1, the V gene TRBV6-1; tentatively, D is TRBD1 (6 bases). Germline CDR1 reads MNHNS; CDR2 reads SASEGT. V dropped 5 bases and J dropped 4 bases, with 14 bases sitting between them. CDR3 length: 14 amino acids.

This clone was found a few times. The V gene is TRBV9, the J gene TRBJ2-4; weak D call: TRBD1 (6 bases). Germline-derived CDR1 and CDR2 are SGDLS and YYNGEE. CDR3 length equals 17 residues. Trimming shortened V by 3 bases and J by 0 bases, and 16 bases separated the two germline ends. CDR3 sequence: CASSASGTQKAKNIQYF. For the CDR3, the DNA is TGTGCCAGCAGCGCATCCGGGACACAAAAAGCCAAAAACATTCAGTACTTC.

There are a few counts of this clone. The V gene is TRBV11-2, the J gene TRBJ2-5; TRBD2 aligns across 7 bases. Germline lookup yields CDR1 SGHAT and CDR2 FQNNGV. CDR3 length: 19 residues. After removal of 1 base from V and 2 bases from J, the junction contained 16 bases not matched to a gene. CDR3 sequence reads: CASSLGVAAGIRTQETQYF. In DNA form, the CDR3 reads TGTGCCAGCAGCTTAGGGGTGGCAGCGGGGATAAGAACACAAGAGACCCAGTACTTC. The whole variable domain, filled in from reference TRBV11-2 and TRBJ2-5, reads EAGVAQSPRYKIIEKRQSVAFWCNPISGHATLYWYQQILGQGPKLLIQFQNNGVVDDSQLPKDRFSAERLKGVDSTLKIQPAKLEDSAVYLCASSLGVAAGIRTQETQYFGPGTRLLVL.

This clone has only a few counts. V gene TRBV7-6 combines with J gene TRBJ2-3; D perhaps matches TRBD1 (6 bases). Germline V CDR1 and CDR2: SGHVS, FNYEAQ. This CDR3 contains 14 residues. V shed 4 bases and J shed 0 bases, with 8 bases lying between them. The CDR3 sequence: CASSSTGSTDTQYF. The DNA for the CDR3 is TGTGCCAGCAGCTCGACAGGAAGCACAGATACGCAGTATTTT.

The chain recombines TRBV15 with TRBJ2-3; TRBD2 matches 15 bases. The V segment lost 8 bases and the J segment 0 bases; nucleotides outside the gene matches: 6. The germline gives CDR1 LNHNV, CDR2 YYDKDF (reference sequence). This CDR3 has 17 residues. The CDR3 sequence is CATLSGTSGRSTDTQYF. CDR3 in DNA: TGTGCCACCCTCTCCGGGACTAGCGGGAGGAGCACAGATACGCAGTATTTT.